The 11 T cell receptor beta chains listed next were all sequenced from one sample in a study of vaccination effects on CD4 cells after COVID-19. Profiling relied on immunoSEQ multiplex PCR, and the TCRdb table lists in-frame clones only, not all of them. The data show about 61,000 clones, about four fifths seen once. Antigen-specific CD4+ T cells were first expanded with viral peptide pools by the ViraFEST assay and only then sequenced. Upon completion of 10 to 11 days in culture, CD4+ T cells were isolated. No antigen has been assigned to these receptors. Here the sequenced sample was CD4+ T cells from PBMCs cultured with HCoV-229E spike peptides, taken before COVID-19 vaccination. The receptors shown here come from a human donor who received a COVID-19 vaccine.

The chain carries TRBV5-6 and TRBJ2-1, with 8 bases fitting TRBD2. There are 16 residues in the CDR3. Unmatched junction bases numbered 8, after V lost 2 bases and J lost 4 bases. Germline V gene lookup returns CDR1 SGHDT and CDR2 YYEEEE. CDR3 loop: CASSLSPGGPYNEQFF. CDR3 sequence (DNA): TGTGCCAGCAGCTTAAGCCCGGGGGGGCCTTACAATGAGCAGTTCTTC.

The CDR3 DNA reads TGTGCCAGCAGCTTAGGGCTGAATTCACCCCTCCACTTT. This sequence encodes CASSLGLNSPLHF. The J gene is TRBJ1-6, the V gene TRBV11-3; D gene uncertain. The CDR3 sequence is 13 residues long. Trimming left V 1 base short and J 7 bases short, with 5 bases between. Germline CDR1 reads SGHNT; CDR2 reads YENEEA.

The table lists this clone with a count of one. The chain employs TRBV21-1 and TRBJ2-7; TRBD1, the D gene given by the table, was not confirmed from the DNA. TRBV21-1 corresponds to a pseudogene. The CDR3 is made up of 16 amino acids. The CDR3 DNA follows: TGTGCCAGCAGCCTCTTTGGGCAGCTATTACCCTACGAGCAGTACGTC. Translating it yields CASSLFGQLLPYEQYV.

The V and J genes are TRBV5-4 and TRBJ2-1, with 8 bases identical to TRBD1. Trimming took 3 bases from V and 8 from J; bases not matched to a gene: 4. The germline V gene has CDR1 SGHNT and CDR2 YYREEE (reference sequence). The CDR3 covers 13 residues. The CDR3 bases are TGTGCCAGCAGCTCGGACAGGGCGGATGAGCAGTTCTTC. As protein: CASSSDRADEQFF.

J is TRBJ1-5 and V is TRBV3-1 (or the pseudogene TRBV3-2); the D is unclear. CDR3 length equals 13 residues. In germline, CDR1 is LGHDT, CDR2 YNNKEL (reference sequence). Trimming shortened V by 1 base and J by 5 bases, and 6 bases separated the two germline ends. This chain's CDR3 is CASSQGGHQPQHF. The DNA for the CDR3 is TGTGCCAGCAGCCAAGGAGGGCATCAGCCCCAGCATTTT.

This sequence joins TRBV7-8 and TRBJ2-3, with D possibly TRBD2 on 7 matching bases. Germline CDR1 is SGHVS and CDR2 is FQNEAQ. CDR3 size: 15 residues. V lost 6 bases and J 3 bases, leaving 16 bases between the germline ends. The CDR3 spells CASRTMAGATDTQYF. As DNA, the CDR3 is TGTGCCAGCAGGACAATGGCGGGGGCTACAGATACGCAGTATTTT.

The chain carries TRBV21-1 and TRBJ2-7; the table's D call, TRBD1, was not checked against the DNA. TRBV21-1 is designated a pseudogene. This CDR3 contains 15 residues. The CDR3 DNA reads as TGTGCCAGCAGCAAAGGGCAGCAGGGGGTTTACGAGCAGTACGTC. Protein sequence: CASSKGQQGVYEQYV.

The chain joins TRBV6-5 to TRBJ2-5; no reliable D call. This CDR3 contains 13 residues. Germline assignment: CDR1 MNHEY and CDR2 SVGAGI. V shed 6 bases and J shed 1 base, with 9 bases lying between them. CDR3 DNA sequence: TGTGCCAGCAGGCCTACGCTCCAAGAGACCCAGTACTTC. It yields the protein CASRPTLQETQYF.

V usage is TRBV7-3 and J usage is TRBJ2-2; 10 nucleotides agree with TRBD2. The length of the CDR3 is 15 residues. V shed 5 bases, J shed 3 bases, and the junction held 3 bases outside the gene matches. Germline V gives CDR1 SGHTA, CDR2 FQGTGA. The CDR3 bases are TGTGCCAGCAGCCTAGCGGGGGTTCACACCGGGGAGCTGTTTTTT. As protein: CASSLAGVHTGELFF. Complete variable domain (other parts from reference TRBV7-3 and TRBJ2-2): GAGVSQTPSNKVTEKGKYVELRCDPISGHTALYWYRQSLGQGPEFLIYFQGTGAADDSGLPNDRFFAVRPEGSVSTLKIQRTERGDSAVYLCASSLAGVHTGELFFGEGSRLTVL.

This clone was seen a few times. The chain recombines TRBV3-1 (or the pseudogene TRBV3-2) with TRBJ1-1; perhaps TRBD1 as D (6 bases). Germline values: CDR1 LGHDT, CDR2 YNNKEL (reference sequence). The CDR3 loop spans 13 amino acids. Trimming left V 1 base short and J 10 bases short, with 13 bases between. The CDR3 sequence: CASSQGGAGAAFF. CDR3 DNA sequence: TGTGCCAGCAGCCAAGGCGGGGCAGGGGCAGCTTTCTTT.

This chain uses TRBV6-6 with TRBJ1-2, with TRBD1 identical over 8 bases. Germline V gene sequence: CDR1 MNHNY, CDR2 SVGAGI (reference sequence). The CDR3 contains 13 residues. Unmatched junction bases numbered 6, after V lost 5 bases and J lost 7 bases. In DNA form, the CDR3 reads TGTGCCAGCAGTGAGACGACAGGGGCTGGCTACACCTTC. This translates into CASSETTGAGYTF.